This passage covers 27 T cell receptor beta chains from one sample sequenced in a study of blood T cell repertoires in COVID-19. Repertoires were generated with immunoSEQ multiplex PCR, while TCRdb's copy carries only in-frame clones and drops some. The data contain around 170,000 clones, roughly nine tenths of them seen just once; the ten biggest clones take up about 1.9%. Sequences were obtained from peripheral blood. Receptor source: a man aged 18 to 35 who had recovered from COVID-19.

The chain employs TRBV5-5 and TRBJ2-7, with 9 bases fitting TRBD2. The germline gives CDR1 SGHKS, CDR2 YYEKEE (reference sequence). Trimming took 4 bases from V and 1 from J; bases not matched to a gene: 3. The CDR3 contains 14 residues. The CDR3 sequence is CASSLAGISYEQYF. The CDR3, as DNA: TGTGCCAGCAGCCTAGCGGGGATATCCTACGAGCAGTACTTC.

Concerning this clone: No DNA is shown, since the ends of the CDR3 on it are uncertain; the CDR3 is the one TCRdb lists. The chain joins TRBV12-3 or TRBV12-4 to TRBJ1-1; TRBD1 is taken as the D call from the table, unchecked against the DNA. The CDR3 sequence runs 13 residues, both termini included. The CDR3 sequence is CASILGHSTEAFF.

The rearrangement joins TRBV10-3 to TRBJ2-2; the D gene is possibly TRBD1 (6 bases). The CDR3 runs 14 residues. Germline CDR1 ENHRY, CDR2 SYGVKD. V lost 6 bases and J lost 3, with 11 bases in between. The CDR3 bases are TGTGCCATCAGGACCGGGACATACACCGGGGAGCTGTTTTTT. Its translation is CAIRTGTYTGELFF.

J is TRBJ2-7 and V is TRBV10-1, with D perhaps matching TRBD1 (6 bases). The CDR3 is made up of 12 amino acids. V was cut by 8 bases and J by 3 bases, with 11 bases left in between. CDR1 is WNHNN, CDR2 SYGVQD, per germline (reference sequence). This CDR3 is CASEGDNYEQYF. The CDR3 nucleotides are TGCGCCAGCGAGGGGGACAACTACGAGCAGTACTTC.

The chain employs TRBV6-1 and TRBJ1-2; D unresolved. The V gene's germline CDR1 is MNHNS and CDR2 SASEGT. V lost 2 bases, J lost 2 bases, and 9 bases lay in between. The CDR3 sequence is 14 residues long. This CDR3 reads CASSELVSNYGYTF. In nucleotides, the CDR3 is TGTGCCAGCAGTGAACTCGTATCGAACTATGGCTACACCTTC.

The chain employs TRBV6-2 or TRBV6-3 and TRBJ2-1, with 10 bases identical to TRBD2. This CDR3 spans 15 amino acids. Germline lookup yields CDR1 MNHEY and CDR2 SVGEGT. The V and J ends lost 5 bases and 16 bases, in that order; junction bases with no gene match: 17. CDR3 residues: CASSGSGTSEWQNFF. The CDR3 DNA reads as TGTGCCAGCAGTGGATCCGGGACTAGCGAGTGGCAAAACTTCTTC.

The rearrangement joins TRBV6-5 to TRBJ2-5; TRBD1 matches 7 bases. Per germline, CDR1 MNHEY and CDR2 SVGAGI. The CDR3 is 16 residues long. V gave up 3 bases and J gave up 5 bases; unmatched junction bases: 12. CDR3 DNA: TGTGCCAGCAGTTATTTCGCAGGGGGAACGCAGGAGACCCAGTACTTC. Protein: CASSYFAGGTQETQYF.

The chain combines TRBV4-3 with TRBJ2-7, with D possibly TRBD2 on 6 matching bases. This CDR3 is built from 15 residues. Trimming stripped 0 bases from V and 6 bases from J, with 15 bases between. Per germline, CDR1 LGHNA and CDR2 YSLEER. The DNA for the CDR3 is TGCGCCAGCAGCCAAGATCTTATCGGGGGTGGCGAGCAGTACTTC. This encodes CASSQDLIGGGEQYF.

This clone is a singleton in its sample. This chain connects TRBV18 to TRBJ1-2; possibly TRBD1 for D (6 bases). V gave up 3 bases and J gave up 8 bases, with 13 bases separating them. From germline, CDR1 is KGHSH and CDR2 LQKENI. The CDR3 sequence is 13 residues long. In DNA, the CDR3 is TGTGCCAGCTCACCGGACAGCTTCAACGGCTACACCTTC. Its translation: CASSPDSFNGYTF.

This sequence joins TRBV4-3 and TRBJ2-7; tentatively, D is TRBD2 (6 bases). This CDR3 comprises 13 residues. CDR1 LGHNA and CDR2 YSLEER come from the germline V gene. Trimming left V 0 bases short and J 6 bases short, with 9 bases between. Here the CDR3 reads CASSQDGGSEQYF. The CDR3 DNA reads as TGCGCCAGCAGCCAAGATGGGGGGAGCGAGCAGTACTTC.

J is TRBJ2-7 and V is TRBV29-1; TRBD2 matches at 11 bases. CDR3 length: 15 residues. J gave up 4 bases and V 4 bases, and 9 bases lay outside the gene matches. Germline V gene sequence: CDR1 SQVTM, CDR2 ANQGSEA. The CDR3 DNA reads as TGCAGCGTTGTCGGTCTAGCGGGAGGAAGGTACGAGCAGTACTTC. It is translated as CSVVGLAGGRYEQYF.

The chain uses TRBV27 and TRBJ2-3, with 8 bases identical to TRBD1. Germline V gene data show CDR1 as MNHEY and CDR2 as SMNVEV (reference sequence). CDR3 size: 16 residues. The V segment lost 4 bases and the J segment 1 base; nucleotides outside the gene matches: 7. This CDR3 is CASSSRLTGGTDTQYF. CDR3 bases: TGTGCCAGCAGTTCCCGACTGACAGGGGGCACAGATACGCAGTATTTT.

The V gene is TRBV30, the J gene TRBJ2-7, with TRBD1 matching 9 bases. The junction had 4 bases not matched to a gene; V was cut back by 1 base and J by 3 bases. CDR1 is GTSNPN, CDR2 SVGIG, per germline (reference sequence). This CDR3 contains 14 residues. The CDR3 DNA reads TGTGCCTGGAGTGCGACAGGGGGTATCTACGAGCAGTACTTC. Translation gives CAWSATGGIYEQYF.

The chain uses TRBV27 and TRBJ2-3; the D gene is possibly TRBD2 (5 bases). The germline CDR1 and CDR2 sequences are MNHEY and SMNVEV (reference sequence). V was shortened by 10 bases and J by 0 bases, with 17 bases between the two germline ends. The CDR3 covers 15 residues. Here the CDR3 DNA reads TGTGCCACACACGCACGCGGGTCTAGCACAGATACGCAGTATTTT. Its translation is CATHARGSSTDTQYF.

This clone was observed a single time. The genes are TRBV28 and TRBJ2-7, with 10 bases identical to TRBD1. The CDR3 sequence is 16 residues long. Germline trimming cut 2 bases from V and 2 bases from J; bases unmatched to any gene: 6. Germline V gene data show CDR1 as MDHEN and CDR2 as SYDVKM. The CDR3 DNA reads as TGTGCCAGCAGTTTAAATCCGGGGACAGGGGCCTACGAGCAGTACTTC. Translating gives CASSLNPGTGAYEQYF.

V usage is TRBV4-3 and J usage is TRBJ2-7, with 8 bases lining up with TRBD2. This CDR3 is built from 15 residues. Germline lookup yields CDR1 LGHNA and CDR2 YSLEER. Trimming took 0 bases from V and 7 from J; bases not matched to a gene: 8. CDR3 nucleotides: TGCGCCAGCAGCCAAGAAGGGGCGGGAGGAAGAGAGCAGTACTTC. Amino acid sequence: CASSQEGAGGREQYF.

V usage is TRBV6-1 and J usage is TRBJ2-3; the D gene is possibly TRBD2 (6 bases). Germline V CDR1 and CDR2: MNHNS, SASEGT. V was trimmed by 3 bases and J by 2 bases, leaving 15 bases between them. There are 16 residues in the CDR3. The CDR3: CASSEEGARITDTQYF. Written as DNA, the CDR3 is TGTGCCAGCAGTGAGGAGGGCGCCAGAATCACAGATACGCAGTATTTT.

The CDR3 region is CASSRTRQGLRSPLHF. The DNA for the CDR3 is TGTGCCAGCAGCCGGACTCGACAAGGTCTGCGTTCACCCCTCCACTTT. The J gene is TRBJ1-6, the V gene TRBV7-3; no clear D. This CDR3 comprises 16 residues. The V gene's germline CDR1 is SGHTA and CDR2 FQGTGA. V was clipped by 5 bases and J by 9 bases, with 20 bases between them.

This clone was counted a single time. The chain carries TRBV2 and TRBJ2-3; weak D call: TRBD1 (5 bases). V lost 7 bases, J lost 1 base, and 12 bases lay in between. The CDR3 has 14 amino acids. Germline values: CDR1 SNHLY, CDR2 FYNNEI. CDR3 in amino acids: CASIKGSGTDTQYF. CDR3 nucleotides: TGTGCCAGCATTAAGGGGTCTGGCACAGATACGCAGTATTTT.

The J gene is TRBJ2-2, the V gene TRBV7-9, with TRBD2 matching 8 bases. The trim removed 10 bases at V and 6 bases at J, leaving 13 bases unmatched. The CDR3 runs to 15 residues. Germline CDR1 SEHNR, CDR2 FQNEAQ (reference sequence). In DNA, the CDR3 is TGTGCCACCCGGGGGGGGAGCAGCTGGGCCGGGGAGCTGTTTTTT. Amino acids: CATRGGSSWAGELFF.

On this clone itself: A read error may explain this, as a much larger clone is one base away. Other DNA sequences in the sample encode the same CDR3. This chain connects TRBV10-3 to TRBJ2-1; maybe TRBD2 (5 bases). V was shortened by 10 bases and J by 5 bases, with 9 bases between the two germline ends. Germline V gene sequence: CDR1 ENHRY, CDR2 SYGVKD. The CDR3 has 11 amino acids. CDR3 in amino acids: CATRGDNEQFF. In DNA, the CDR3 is TGTGCCACCCGGGGAGACAATGAGCAGTTCTTC.

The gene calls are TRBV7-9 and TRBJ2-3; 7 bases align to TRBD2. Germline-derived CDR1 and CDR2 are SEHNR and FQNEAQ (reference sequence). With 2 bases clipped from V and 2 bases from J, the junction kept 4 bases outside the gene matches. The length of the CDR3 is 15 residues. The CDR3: CASSLSGLPTDTQYF. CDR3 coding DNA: TGTGCCAGCAGCTTATCGGGACTACCCACAGATACGCAGTATTTT.

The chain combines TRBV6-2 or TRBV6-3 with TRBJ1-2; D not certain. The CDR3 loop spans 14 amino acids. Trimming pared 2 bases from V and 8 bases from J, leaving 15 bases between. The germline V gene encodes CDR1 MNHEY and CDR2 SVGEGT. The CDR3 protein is CASSYQSGWRGYTF. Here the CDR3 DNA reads TGTGCCAGCAGTTACCAGTCGGGTTGGAGAGGCTACACCTTC.

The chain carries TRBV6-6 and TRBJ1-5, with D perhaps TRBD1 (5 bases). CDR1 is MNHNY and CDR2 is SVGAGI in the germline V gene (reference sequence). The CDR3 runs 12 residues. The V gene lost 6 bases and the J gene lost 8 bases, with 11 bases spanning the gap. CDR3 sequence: CASSQDTEPQHF. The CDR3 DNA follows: TGTGCCAGCAGCCAGGACACAGAGCCCCAGCATTTT.

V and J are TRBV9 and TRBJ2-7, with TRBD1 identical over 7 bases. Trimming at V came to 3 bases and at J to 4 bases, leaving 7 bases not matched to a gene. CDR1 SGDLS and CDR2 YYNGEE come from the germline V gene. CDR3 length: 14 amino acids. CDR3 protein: CASSAGTDRYEQYF. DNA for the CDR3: TGTGCCAGCAGCGCCGGGACAGACCGATACGAGCAGTACTTC.

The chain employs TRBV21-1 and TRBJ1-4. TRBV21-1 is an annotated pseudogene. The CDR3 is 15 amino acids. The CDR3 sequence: CASSKAEGYNEKLFF. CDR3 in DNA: TGTGCCAGCAGCAAAGCGGAGGGGTATAATGAAAAACTGTTTTTT.

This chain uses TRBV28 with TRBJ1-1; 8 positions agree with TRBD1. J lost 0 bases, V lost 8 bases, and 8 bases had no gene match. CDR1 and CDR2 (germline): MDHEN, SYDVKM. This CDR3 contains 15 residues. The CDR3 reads CASGSRQGMNTEAFF. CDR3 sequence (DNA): TGTGCCAGCGGATCAAGACAGGGGATGAACACTGAAGCTTTCTTT.